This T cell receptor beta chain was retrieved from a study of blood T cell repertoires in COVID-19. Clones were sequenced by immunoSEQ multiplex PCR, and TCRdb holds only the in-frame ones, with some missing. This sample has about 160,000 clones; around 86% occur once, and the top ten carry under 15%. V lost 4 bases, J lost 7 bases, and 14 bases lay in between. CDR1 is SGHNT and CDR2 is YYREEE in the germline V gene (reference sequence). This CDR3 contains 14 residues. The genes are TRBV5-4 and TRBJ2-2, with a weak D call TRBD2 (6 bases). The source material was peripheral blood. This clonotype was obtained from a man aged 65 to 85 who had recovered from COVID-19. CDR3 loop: CASSLRELDGELFF. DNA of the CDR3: TGTGCCAGCAGCCTCCGGGAGTTGGACGGGGAGCTGTTTTTT.